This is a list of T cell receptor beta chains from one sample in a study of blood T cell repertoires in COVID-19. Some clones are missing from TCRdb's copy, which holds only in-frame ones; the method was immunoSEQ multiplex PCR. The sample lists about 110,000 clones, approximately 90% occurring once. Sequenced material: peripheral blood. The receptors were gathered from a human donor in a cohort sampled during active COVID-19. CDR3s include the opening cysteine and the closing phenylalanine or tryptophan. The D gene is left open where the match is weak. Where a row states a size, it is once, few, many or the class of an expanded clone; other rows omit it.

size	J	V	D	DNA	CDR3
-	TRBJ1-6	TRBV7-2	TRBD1	TGTGCCAGCAGCCCAGGGGGGTGGTATAATTCACCCCTCCACTTT	CASSPGGWYNSPLHF
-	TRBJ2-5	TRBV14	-	TGTGCCAGCAGCCAACGGTCCAGGGGGTCTAGCGGGTGGCAAGAGACCCAGTACTTC	CASSQRSRGSSGWQETQYF
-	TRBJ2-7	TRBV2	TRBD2	TGTGCCAGCAGGCGGGGGGAAATGGCCTACGAGCAGTACTTC	CASRRGEMAYEQYF
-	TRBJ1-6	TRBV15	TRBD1	TGTGCCACCAGCAGAGACAGGGGGGATAATTCACCCCTCCACTTT	CATSRDRGDNSPLHF
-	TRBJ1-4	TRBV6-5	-	TGTGCCAGCGACTATGGGCCGGTTAATGAAAAACTGTTTTTT	CASDYGPVNEKLFF
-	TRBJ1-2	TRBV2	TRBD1	TGTGCCAGCAGTGGAAGGAGGACAGGGACCCACTATGGCTACACCTTC	CASSGRRTGTHYGYTF
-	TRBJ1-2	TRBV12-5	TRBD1	TGTGCTAGTGGTCGCCAGGGGGACTATGGCTACACCTTC	CASGRQGDYGYTF
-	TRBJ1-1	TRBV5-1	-	TGCGCCAGCAGCTTATCAGGGGACGACACTGAAGCTTTCTTT	CASSLSGDDTEAFF
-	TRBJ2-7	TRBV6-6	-	TGTGCCACCCAAGGGGTGTCCTACGAGCAGTACTTC	CATQGVSYEQYF
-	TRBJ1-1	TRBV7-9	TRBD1	TGTGCCAGCAGCCGCGACAGGGGACTCACTGAAGCTTTCTTT	CASSRDRGLTEAFF
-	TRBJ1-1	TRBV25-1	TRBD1	TGTGCCAGCAGTGACCAGGGACAGGGGAGGACTGAAGCTTTCTTT	CASSDQGQGRTEAFF
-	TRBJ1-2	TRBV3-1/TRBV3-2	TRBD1	TGTGCCAGCAGCCAAGATCGACAGGGGGCGCGGGGTGACTATGGCTACACCTTC	CASSQDRQGARGDYGYTF
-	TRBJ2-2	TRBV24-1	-	TGTGCCACCAGTGGAGTTGAGACCGGGGAGCTGTTTTTT	CATSGVETGELFF
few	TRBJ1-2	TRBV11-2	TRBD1	TGTGCCAGCAGCTTAGCCTGGACAGGGAACCACTATGGCTACACCTTC	CASSLAWTGNHYGYTF
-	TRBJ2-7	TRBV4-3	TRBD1	TGCGCCAGCAGCCAAGAGGACAGGGTGGACGAGCAGTACTTC	CASSQEDRVDEQYF
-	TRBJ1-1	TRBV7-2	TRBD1	TGTGCCAGCAGCTTAGGACAGGGCGGTAGGACTGAAGCTTTCTTT	CASSLGQGGRTEAFF
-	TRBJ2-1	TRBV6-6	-	TGTGCCAGCAGAACAGACGGCAATGAGCAGTTCTTC	CASRTDGNEQFF
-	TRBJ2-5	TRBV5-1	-	TGCGCCAGCAGCTCGCCCCGTCCCGGGGTCACCCAAGAGACCCAGTACTTC	CASSSPRPGVTQETQYF
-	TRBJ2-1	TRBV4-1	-	TGCGCCAGCAGCCGAGGGGGAAACACCGGCAATGAGCAGTTCTTC	CASSRGGNTGNEQFF
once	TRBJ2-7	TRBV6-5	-	TGTGCCAGCACTCCTGGCGGGTCCTACGAGCAGTACTTC	CASTPGGSYEQYF
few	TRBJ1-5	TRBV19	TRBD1	TGTGCCAGTAGTATAGTAGGGGGCAGGCAGCCCCAGCATTTT	CASSIVGGRQPQHF
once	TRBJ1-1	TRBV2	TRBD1	TGTGCCAGCACCGCCCCAGGGGGCCAGAACACTGAAGCTTTCTTT	CASTAPGGQNTEAFF
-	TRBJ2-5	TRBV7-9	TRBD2	TGTGCCAGCGACGGGACTAGGGAGACCCAGTACTTC	CASDGTRETQYF
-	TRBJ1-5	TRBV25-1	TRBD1	TGTGCCAGCAGTGAGACAGGGTTATCTCAGCCCCAGCATTTT	CASSETGLSQPQHF
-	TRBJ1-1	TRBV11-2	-	TGTGCCAGCAGCACTTCAGCCCGGAGGGCTTTCTTT	CASSTSARRAFF
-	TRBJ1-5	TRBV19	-	TGTGCCAGTAGTATTCCCCCACAGAGTTCCGACAATCAGCCCCAGCATTTT	CASSIPPQSSDNQPQHF
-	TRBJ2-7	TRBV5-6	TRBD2	TGTGCCAGCAGCTTGAGGACTAGCGGGAGTTACGAGCAGTACTTC	CASSLRTSGSYEQYF
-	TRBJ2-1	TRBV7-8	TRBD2	TGTGCCAGCAGCTTTAGGACTAGCGGGAGAGGGGAGCAGTTCTTC	CASSFRTSGRGEQFF
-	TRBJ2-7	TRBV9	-	TGTGCCAGCAGCGCGGAGGGCCTGGGCGAGCAGTACTTC	CASSAEGLGEQYF
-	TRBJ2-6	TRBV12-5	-	TGTGCTAGTGGTTACCACGGTGTTTCTGGGGCCAACGTCCTGACTTTC	CASGYHGVSGANVLTF
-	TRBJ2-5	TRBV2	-	TGTGCCAGCAGTCGTGATGGTAGAGGGAGAGAGACCCAGTACTTC	CASSRDGRGRETQYF
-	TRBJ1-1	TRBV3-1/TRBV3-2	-	TGTGCCAGCAGCCAAGATTGGGGGCCGAACACTGAAGCTTTCTTT	CASSQDWGPNTEAFF
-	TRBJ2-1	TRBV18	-	TGTGCCAGCTCATCTCCGGGTGGTAATGAGCAGTTCTTC	CASSSPGGNEQFF
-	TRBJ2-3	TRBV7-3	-	TGTGCCAGCAGCTCCACGAACCGGGATACGCAGTATTTT	CASSSTNRDTQYF
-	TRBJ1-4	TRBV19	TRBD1	TGTGCCAGTAGTTCGGGACAGCGGGTAAATGAAAAACTGTTTTTT	CASSSGQRVNEKLFF
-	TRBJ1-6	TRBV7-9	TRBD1	TGTGCCAGCAGCTTATCAGGGGGCTGGGATTCACCCCTCCACTTT	CASSLSGGWDSPLHF
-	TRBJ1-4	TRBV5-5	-	TGTGCCAGCAGCTTGGAGCTAAGGGGGAATGAAAAACTGTTTTTT	CASSLELRGNEKLFF
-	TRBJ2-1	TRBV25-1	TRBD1	TGTGCCAGCAGTAGGACAGGGAAGAAGGGCAATGAGCAGTTCTTC	CASSRTGKKGNEQFF
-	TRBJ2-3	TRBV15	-	TGTGCCACCAGCAATTCCCTAGATACGCAGTATTTT	CATSNSLDTQYF
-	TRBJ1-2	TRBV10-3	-	TGTGCCATCAGTGGCCCGGGGGAAAATGGCTACACCTTC	CAISGPGENGYTF
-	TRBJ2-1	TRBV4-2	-	TGTGCCAGCAGCCAAGGTCTCTACAATGAGCAGTTCTTC	CASSQGLYNEQFF
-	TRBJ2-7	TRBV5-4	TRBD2	TGTGCCAGCAGCTTGACTAGCGGGGGATTCTACGAGCAGTACTTC	CASSLTSGGFYEQYF
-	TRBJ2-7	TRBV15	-	TGTGCCACCAGCAGTGACAGGCTGCTCGAGCAGTACTTC	CATSSDRLLEQYF
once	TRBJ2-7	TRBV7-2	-	TGTGCCAGCAGCCTAAAAGCGAGCTCCTACGAGCAGTACTTC	CASSLKASSYEQYF
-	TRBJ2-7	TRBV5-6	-	TGTGCCAGCAGCCAGGATTTAGGCTCCTACGAGCAGTACTTC	CASSQDLGSYEQYF
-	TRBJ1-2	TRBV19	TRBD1	TGTGCCAGCGGGGACAGGGCTAACTATGGCTACACCTTC	CASGDRANYGYTF
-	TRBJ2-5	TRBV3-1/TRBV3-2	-	TGTGCCAGCAGCCCCCCATGGGGGCGGGAGACCCAGTACTTC	CASSPPWGRETQYF